Listed here are 7 T cell receptor beta chains from one sample, sequenced in a study of Ad26.COV2.S vaccination and SARS-CoV-2 variants. Treatment given: some 20 received Ad26.COV2.S at low or high dose, single or two shots; about five received placebo; per-sample allocation not given. Collection of the samples took place on day 63 after the first injection of vaccine or placebo. Assay used: immunoSEQ multiplex PCR; TCRdb lists only in-frame clones, some missing. The data contain roughly 700,000 clones, around 89% of them singletons. The sequencing used peripheral blood, collected in a trial of Ad26.COV2.S vaccine versus placebo. These receptors were taken from a person between 18 and 65 years old who received the Ad26.COV2.S COVID-19 vaccine or a placebo.

CDR3 nucleotide sequence: TGTGCCAGCAGCTTAGACAGCTATGGCTACACCTTC. The encoded protein is CASSLDSYGYTF. V and J are TRBV7-9 and TRBJ1-2; D remains ambiguous. The CDR3 is 12 residues long. Germline-derived CDR1 and CDR2 are SEHNR and FQNEAQ (reference sequence). V was pared by 1 base and J by 4 bases, with 4 bases between. The full variable domain, completed using reference TRBV7-9 and TRBJ1-2, is DTGVSQNPRHKITKRGQNVTFRCDPISEHNRLYWYRQTLGQGPEFLTYFQNEAQLEKSRLLSDRFSAERPKGSFSTLEIQRTEQGDSAMYLCASSLDSYGYTFGSGTRLTVV.

V is TRBV3-1 (or the pseudogene TRBV3-2) and J is TRBJ2-4, with D possibly being TRBD1 (6 bases). Germline assignment: CDR1 LGHDT and CDR2 YNNKEL (reference sequence). The CDR3 runs 14 residues. The germline V and J ends were trimmed by 5 bases and 4 bases, with 12 bases remaining between them. The CDR3 DNA follows: TGTGCCAGCAGCGGACGGGACACTAAAAACATTCAGTACTTC. It translates to CASSGRDTKNIQYF.

The chain carries TRBV19 and TRBJ1-6; D not resolved. This CDR3 region has 15 residues. In germline, CDR1 is LNHDA, CDR2 SQIVND (reference sequence). V lost 5 bases, J lost 0 bases, and 8 bases lay in between. CDR3 in amino acids: CASSRDSSYNSPLHF. Here the CDR3 DNA reads TGTGCCAGTAGTCGAGATAGCTCCTATAATTCACCCCTCCACTTT.

The rearrangement links TRBV2 to TRBJ2-1; 8 bases map to TRBD2. This CDR3 region has 12 residues. CDR1 is SNHLY and CDR2 is FYNNEI in the germline V gene. The J segment lost 10 bases and the V segment lost 5 bases, leaving 4 bases of the junction unmatched. CDR3: CASSLAGGEQFF. The CDR3 DNA follows: TGTGCCAGCAGTCTAGCGGGCGGCGAGCAGTTCTTC.

This rearrangement joins TRBV24-1 to TRBJ1-1; no reliable D call. Germline V gives CDR1 KGHDR, CDR2 SFDVKD. This CDR3 contains 14 residues. V lost 4 bases and J lost 3, with 11 bases in between. CDR3 nucleotide sequence: TGTGCCACCAGTGACCCCGGACGGGACACTGAAGCTTTCTTT. Translated: CATSDPGRDTEAFF.

This clone came up a few times. V usage is TRBV6-5 and J usage is TRBJ2-7, with a tentative D call TRBD2 (5 bases). Per the germline V gene, CDR1 is MNHEY and CDR2 is SVGAGI. V was cut by 6 bases and J by 2 bases, with 17 bases left in between. CDR3 length: 15 amino acids. CDR3 amino acids: CASRSPGRTTYEQYF. The CDR3 DNA reads as TGTGCCAGCAGATCACCGGGAAGAACTACCTACGAGCAGTACTTC.

The rearrangement links TRBV18 to TRBJ2-7, with TRBD1 identical over 7 bases. Per germline, CDR1 KGHSH and CDR2 LQKENI. The CDR3 extends over 14 amino acids. Unmatched junction bases numbered 7, after V lost 3 bases and J lost 5 bases. The CDR3 protein is CASSPDGTGDEQYF. The CDR3 nucleotides are TGTGCCAGCTCACCGGACGGTACAGGGGACGAGCAGTACTTC.